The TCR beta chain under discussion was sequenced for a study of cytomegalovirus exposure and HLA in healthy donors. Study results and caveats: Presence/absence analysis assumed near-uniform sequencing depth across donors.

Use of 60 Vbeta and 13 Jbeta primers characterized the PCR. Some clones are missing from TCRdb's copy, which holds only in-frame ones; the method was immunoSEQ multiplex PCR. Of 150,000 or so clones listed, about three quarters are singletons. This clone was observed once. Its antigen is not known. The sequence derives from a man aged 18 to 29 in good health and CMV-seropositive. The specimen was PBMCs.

This CDR3 reads CASSSTAKRNGYTF. The CDR3 nucleotides are TGTGCCAGCAGCTCGACAGCAAAAAGGAATGGCTACACCTTC. The J gene is TRBJ1-2, the V gene TRBV7-2; TRBD1 is a possible D gene (5 bases). There are 14 residues in the CDR3. Germline V gene lookup returns CDR1 SGHTA and CDR2 FQGNSA. Trimming pared 4 bases from V and 6 bases from J, leaving 15 bases between. Based on the CDR3 plus reference TRBV7-2 and TRBJ1-2, the full variable domain is GAGVSQSPSNKVTEKGKDVELRCDPISGHTALYWYRQSLGQGLEFLIYFQGNSAPDKSGLPSDRFSAERTGGSVSTLTIQRTQQEDSAVYLCASSSTAKRNGYTFGSGTRLTVV.